The present T cell receptor (beta chain) was sequenced within a study of blood T cell repertoires in COVID-19. Study details: From the United States, Italy and Spain came samples of acute and convalescent COVID-19.

Losses at the gene ends were 3 bases for V and 6 bases for J; bases not matched to a gene: 7. Per the germline V gene, CDR1 is ENHRY and CDR2 is SYGVKD. CDR3 length: 15 residues. This clone was found a few times. Produced via immunoSEQ multiplex PCR; TCRdb's table is partial and in-frame only. Of about 39,000 clones detected, approximately 80% appear once; the ten largest clones hold more than 14%. The chain uses TRBV10-3 and TRBJ2-3; 9 positions match TRBD1. Specimen: peripheral blood. This clonotype originated in a man aged 45-60 years with active or convalescent COVID-19. CDR3 loop: CAISDWDREGDTQYF. CDR3 nucleotide sequence: TGTGCCATCAGTGACTGGGACAGGGAAGGGGATACGCAGTATTTT.